These T cell receptor beta chains were read from a single sample in a study of T-cell reconstitution after alpha-beta-depleted transplantation in children. TCRdb independently ran MiXCR on the PCR reads; one entry per CDR3 protein. The top ten clones hold approximately 30% of a sample with 200,000 to 250,000 distinct CDR3 sequences, roughly 11% of them seen once. Sequences were derived from PBMCs, sampled before TCRalphabeta/CD19-depleted stem cell transplant. These receptors all stem from a child in the first two years of life with acute myeloid leukemia, due to receive a stem cell transplant. Each CDR3 is given with its conserved first and last residue. D genes are given only for firm matches. Some rows have no size entry. The others give once, few or many, or a class for an expanded clone.

J gene | clone size | D gene | V gene | CDR3 protein | CDR3 DNA
TRBJ2-1 | many | . | TRBV7-9 | CASSLREGAAEQFF | TGTGCCAGCAGCTTACGTGAGGGAGCGGCTGAGCAGTTCTTC
TRBJ2-3 | many | . | TRBV6-2/TRBV6-3 | CASGSGDTQYF | TGTGCCAGCGGATCGGGAGATACGCAGTATTTT
TRBJ1-1 | . | TRBD1 | TRBV11-2 | CASTHNRGGVTEAFF | TGTGCCAGCACCCACAATCGAGGGGGCGTCACTGAAGCTTTCTTT
TRBJ2-4 | many | . | TRBV20-1 | CSAKPPRGLPVNIQYF | TGCAGTGCTAAACCTCCACGGGGGTTGCCAGTAAACATTCAGTACTTC
TRBJ2-1 | many | TRBD1 | TRBV6-1 | CASSATGGNEQFF | TGTGCCAGCAGTGCCACAGGGGGCAATGAGCAGTTCTTC
TRBJ2-3 | many | . | TRBV5-1 | CASSLIWQPTDTQYF | TGCGCCAGCAGCTTGATTTGGCAGCCCACAGATACGCAGTATTTT
TRBJ2-1 | few | TRBD2 | TRBV20-1 | CSARQISGRNEQFF | TGCAGTGCTAGACAAATTAGCGGGAGGAATGAGCAGTTCTTC
TRBJ1-5 | . | TRBD1 | TRBV5-6 | CASSLADGQGNQPQHF | TGTGCCAGCAGCTTGGCAGATGGACAGGGGAATCAGCCCCAGCATTTT
TRBJ2-3 | many | . | TRBV20-1 | CSAQGTSTDTQYF | TGCAGTGCTCAGGGGACATCGACAGATACGCAGTATTTT
TRBJ2-1 | many | TRBD2 | TRBV7-8 | CASSFTGGNEQFF | TGTGCCAGCAGCTTTACGGGAGGGAATGAGCAGTTCTTC
TRBJ2-5 | many | . | TRBV29-1 | CSVEASAGTQYF | TGCAGCGTTGAGGCCAGCGCGGGGACCCAGTACTTC
TRBJ2-1 | . | . | TRBV28 | CATSSAGAQSNEQFF | TGTGCCACCAGTAGCGCGGGGGCTCAGTCGAATGAGCAGTTCTTC
TRBJ2-1 | many | . | TRBV6-1 | CASNPRDGRLFEQFF | TGTGCCAGCAACCCCAGGGACGGCCGTCTTTTCGAGCAGTTCTTC
TRBJ1-1 | many | . | TRBV12-3/TRBV12-4 | CASRPTGSGTEAFF | TGTGCCAGCAGACCCACGGGTTCGGGGACTGAAGCTTTCTTT
TRBJ2-7 | many | . | TRBV15 | CATSRDEGPRGQYF | TGTGCCACCAGCAGAGACGAGGGGCCTCGGGGGCAGTACTTC
TRBJ2-3 | many | . | TRBV29-1 | CSVSRLFTDTQYF | TGCAGCGTTTCAAGATTGTTCACAGATACGCAGTATTTT
TRBJ2-1 | few | . | TRBV4-2 | CASSQDERVSSYNEQFF | TGTGCCAGCAGCCAAGATGAGCGGGTCAGCTCCTACAATGAGCAGTTCTTC
TRBJ2-2 | . | TRBD2 | TRBV5-1 | CASSGRPTSAGGELFF | TGCGCCAGCAGCGGCCGACCTACTAGCGCCGGGGGGGAGCTGTTTTTT
TRBJ2-5 | many | . | TRBV7-2 | CASSLANLETQYF | TGTGCCAGCAGCTTAGCGAACCTTGAGACCCAGTACTTC
TRBJ2-7 | many | TRBD2 | TRBV12-3/TRBV12-4 | CASSLKGSGSYEQYF | TGTGCCAGCAGTTTAAAGGGAAGCGGGAGCTACGAGCAGTACTTC
TRBJ2-7 | many | . | TRBV5-1 | CASSFGRSPPGEQYF | TGCGCCAGCAGCTTTGGAAGGAGTCCTCCGGGGGAGCAGTACTTC
TRBJ1-5 | . | . | TRBV19 | CASSIRDGRGGQPQHF | TGTGCCAGTAGTATCAGGGACGGACGAGGTGGTCAGCCCCAGCATTTT
TRBJ1-2 | few | . | TRBV20-1 | CSARRQLGNYGYTF | TGCAGTGCTAGGAGGCAACTAGGCAACTATGGCTACACCTTC
TRBJ2-7 | many | TRBD2 | TRBV5-1 | CASSLKGTREQYF | TGCGCCAGCAGCTTGAAAGGGACTAGGGAGCAGTACTTC
TRBJ1-3 | many | . | TRBV12-3/TRBV12-4 | CASSWDYGNTIYF | TGTGCCAGCTCCTGGGACTACGGAAACACCATATATTTT
TRBJ2-1 | . | . | TRBV11-2 | CASSLMAGPSYNEQFF | TGTGCCAGCAGCTTGATGGCGGGGCCCTCCTACAATGAGCAGTTCTTC
TRBJ1-2 | many | TRBD1 | TRBV7-8 | CASSPLNDRGGYTF | TGTGCCAGCAGCCCACTTAACGACAGGGGTGGCTACACCTTC
TRBJ2-7 | many | TRBD2 | TRBV27 | CASSPTSGRSYEQYF | TGTGCCAGCAGCCCAACTAGCGGGAGGTCCTACGAGCAGTACTTC
TRBJ1-1 | many | . | TRBV5-1 | CASSLSQPNTEAFF | TGCGCCAGCAGCTTGAGCCAGCCTAACACTGAAGCTTTCTTT
TRBJ2-1 | many | . | TRBV2 | CASSVSSYLDEQFF | TGTGCCAGCAGCGTGTCGAGCTATCTCGATGAGCAGTTCTTC
TRBJ2-6 | . | . | TRBV12-3/TRBV12-4 | CASSLAPVLYSSGANALTF | TGTGCCAGCAGTTTAGCCCCAGTCCTATATAGCTCTGGGGCCAACGCCCTGACTTTC
TRBJ2-7 | few | TRBD2 | TRBV2 | CASSAGEGYEQYF | TGTGCCAGCAGTGCCGGGGAGGGCTACGAGCAGTACTTC
TRBJ2-4 | many | . | TRBV18 | CASSHGTAKNIQYF | TGTGCCAGCTCACACGGGACAGCCAAAAACATTCAGTACTTC
TRBJ2-5 | many | TRBD2 | TRBV5-1 | CASSLGAGGPRETQYF | TGCGCCAGCAGCTTGGGAGCGGGAGGGCCGCGGGAGACCCAGTACTTC
TRBJ2-5 | many | TRBD2 | TRBV4-1 | CASSQGLAGPQETQYF | TGCGCCAGCAGCCAAGGACTAGCGGGCCCTCAAGAGACCCAGTACTTC
TRBJ1-1 | few | . | TRBV7-6 | CASRPGMNTEAFF | TGTGCCAGCCGCCCGGGGATGAACACTGAAGCTTTCTTT
TRBJ2-1 | many | . | TRBV11-3 | CASSSGTSVPYNEQFF | TGTGCCAGCAGCTCCGGGACTTCCGTTCCCTACAATGAGCAGTTCTTC
TRBJ2-5 | many | TRBD2 | TRBV2 | CASSGLAGFTGETQYF | TGTGCCAGCAGTGGGCTAGCGGGATTTACCGGAGAGACCCAGTACTTC
TRBJ2-5 | many | . | TRBV3-1 | CASSQGREQETQYF | TGTGCCAGCAGCCAAGGAAGGGAGCAAGAGACCCAGTACTTC
TRBJ1-2 | many | . | TRBV6-1 | CASTPIQAVYGYTF | TGTGCCAGCACCCCTATCCAGGCAGTCTATGGCTACACCTTC
TRBJ2-3 | many | TRBD1 | TRBV24-1 | CATSDPRGLSTDTQYF | TGTGCCACCAGTGATCCGAGGGGGCTTAGCACAGATACGCAGTATTTT
TRBJ1-2 | . | . | TRBV6-2/TRBV6-3 | CASSLGPRGDYGYTF | TGTGCCAGCAGTTTGGGGCCGCGGGGAGACTATGGCTACACCTTC
TRBJ1-2 | many | TRBD1 | TRBV5-1 | CASSFNRGGDGYTF | TGCGCCAGCAGCTTCAACAGGGGTGGGGATGGCTACACCTTC
TRBJ1-5 | many | . | TRBV5-1 | CASSLEAGDQPQHF | TGCGCCAGCAGCTTGGAGGCAGGCGATCAGCCCCAGCATTTT
TRBJ2-1 | many | . | TRBV29-1 | CSVPGLGHNEQFF | TGCAGCGTTCCGGGACTCGGCCACAATGAGCAGTTCTTC
TRBJ2-5 | many | . | TRBV3-1 | CASSQTRGREETQYF | TGTGCCAGCAGCCAAACCAGGGGGCGGGAGGAGACCCAGTACTTC
TRBJ2-1 | many | TRBD2 | TRBV7-9 | CASSPVDGGSNEQFF | TGTGCCAGCAGCCCGGTTGACGGGGGGAGCAATGAGCAGTTCTTC
TRBJ2-3 | once | TRBD2 | TRBV18 | CDSSSGLAGVGSDTQYF | TGTGACAGCTCATCGGGACTAGCGGGAGTAGGGTCAGATACGCAGTATTTT
TRBJ1-2 | many | . | TRBV6-6 | CASSPAGTYGYTF | TGTGCCAGCAGTCCCGCAGGTACTTATGGCTACACCTTC
TRBJ1-1 | . | . | TRBV20-1 | CSASRDMNTEAFF | TGCAGTGCTAGCCGGGATATGAACACTGAAGCTTTCTTT
TRBJ2-3 | many | . | TRBV12-3/TRBV12-4 | CASSLTVGTDTQYF | TGTGCCAGCAGTTTAACCGTAGGAACAGATACGCAGTATTTT
TRBJ2-7 | many | . | TRBV29-1 | CSVSTDGRAYEQYF | TGCAGCGTATCGACGGACGGCAGGGCCTACGAGCAGTACTTC
TRBJ2-2 | . | . | TRBV12-3/TRBV12-4 | CASSSSQFANTGELFF | TGTGCCAGCAGTTCCTCTCAGTTCGCGAACACCGGGGAGCTGTTTTTT
TRBJ1-6 | many | . | TRBV5-1 | CASSLANFLQDPNSPLHF | TGCGCCAGCAGCTTGGCCAACTTCTTGCAAGATCCTAATTCACCCCTCCACTTT
TRBJ2-1 | few | . | TRBV2 | CAYSRDNEQFF | TGTGCCTACAGCCGGGACAATGAGCAGTTCTTC
TRBJ2-3 | many | TRBD1 | TRBV20-1 | CSARVWDRGTDTQYF | TGCAGTGCTAGAGTCTGGGACAGGGGCACAGATACGCAGTATTTT
TRBJ2-1 | many | TRBD2 | TRBV5-1 | CASSLSSGRNEQFF | TGCGCCAGCAGCTTGTCTAGCGGGAGAAATGAGCAGTTCTTC
TRBJ2-2 | many | . | TRBV29-1 | CSVDWDNPEAQTGELFF | TGCAGCGTTGACTGGGACAACCCCGAAGCCCAGACCGGGGAGCTGTTTTTT
TRBJ2-3 | many | . | TRBV20-1 | CSASRAASTDTQYF | TGCAGTGCTAGTAGGGCGGCTAGCACAGATACGCAGTATTTT
TRBJ2-1 | many | . | TRBV7-6 | CASSLWTSGSYNEQFF | TGTGCCAGCAGCTTGTGGACGTCGGGCTCCTACAATGAGCAGTTCTTC